The source of this T cell receptor beta chain is a study of shared clonotypes between healthy human individuals. Study overall: Sampling drew on donors who were a couple of women and a few men aged 18 to 49. Findings and caveats of the study: The study found lower generation probabilities in non-shared clonotypes than in those shared by all four donors.

The CDR3 is 15 residues long. CDR1 and CDR2 from the germline V gene are LNHDA and SQIVND (reference sequence). V shed 6 bases and J shed 8 bases, with 22 bases lying between them. As for this clone: The antigen is unknown.

The table came from immunoSEQ multiplex PCR; TCRdb's copy has only in-frame clones and leaves some out. This table has about 2.3 million clones, approximately 95% appearing once. The study drew its donors from healthy HIV-negative adults without recent acute infections or vaccinations. CD45RA+ naive and CD45RA-negative memory subsets were separated from CD4+ cells. The sequenced material came from naive CD4+ T cells from PBMCs. Sample subset: CD45RA+ positively selected. The chain joins TRBV19 to TRBJ1-2; D uncertain. The receptor comes from a man younger than 35 in good health. Some clones in this sample may be carry-over from other donors' samples. The CDR3 loop reads CASSPPGVLGGGYTF. CDR3 nucleotide sequence: TGTGCCAGTAGCCCCCCCGGAGTCCTCGGTGGAGGCTACACCTTC.